This TCR beta chain was identified in a study of beta chain features in type 1 diabetes (dated by TCRdb to between 2017 and 2018). Regarding the research as a whole: Patients and healthy donors did not differ in mean age, gender distribution, total cell number or subset yield. Regulatory and stem cell-like memory subsets were obtained from only 8 patients and about eight healthy donors, while naive and central memory subsets were obtained from all 28 donors. In the study, TCRB repertoires of sorted circulating CD4+ T cell subsets from recently diagnosed type 1 diabetes patients were compared with those of matched healthy donors. Across all samples, some 100,000,000 sorted cells were examined, and cell number per subset correlated strongly with RNA yield. The full study reports these points: Type 1 diabetes patients showed a moderate but significant shortening of TCRB CDR3 length in all four CD4+ subsets. Fewer insertions and more nucleotide deletions at VDJ recombination sites were observed in patients with type 1 diabetes, implying thymic rearrangement abnormalities. Shorter templates might be favored by PCR, yet because patient and control samples were amplified and corrected together, any such skew would affect both groups equally. Because the HLA sub-analyses included only small numbers of individuals, any influence of HLA type on TCRB rearrangement was left unresolved. The naive, central memory and regulatory TCRB repertoires appeared to resemble one another more closely among patients than among healthy donors. Sequencing cDNA rather than genomic DNA could over-represent highly expressing activated cells, although activation and CD3 levels did not differ between groups.

CDR1 is given as SGHTA and CDR2 as FQGNSA, both from the germline V gene. Trimming takes 5 bases off V and 0 bases off J; junction bases not matched to a gene: 5. From the cysteine through the phenylalanine, the CDR3 covers 15 amino acids. Of the read, only the CDR3 DNA is kept; its 45 bases are in frame from base 1. Regarding this clone: Its antigen is currently not known. Base qualities are not recorded, but no much larger clone differs from it by a single base.

A single peripheral blood draw of about 116 mL on average was collected from each donor into heparinised tubes. Using a panel that included CD45RO, CCR7, CD25, CD127, CD95 and CD27, naive, central memory, regulatory and stem cell-like memory CD4+ T cells were sorted on a BD FACSAria II. Purity was above 98% for every sorted population. Right away, PBMCs were isolated by Lymphoprep density gradient centrifugation and were stained directly, with no culture step. To minimize batch effects, samples were stained and sorted in pairs, one healthy donor with one patient per experiment. The entire amount of isolated RNA was reverse transcribed using the High Capacity cDNA Reverse Transcription Kit, so the sequenced TCRB transcripts were expressed ones. Naive, central memory and regulatory T cell samples underwent deep immunoSEQ sequencing, averaging about 3.5 million total reads per sample. After sorted cells were lysed in RLT buffer, RNA was extracted with DNase-treated RNeasy Micro or Mini kits, with the choice depending on cell number. To prevent cross-contamination, each cell subset was processed individually, whereas patient and healthy donor samples were processed jointly. TCRB sequences were amplified from cDNA with the immunoSEQ multiplex PCR, producing 87-bp fragments spanning the CDR3 region. Sequencing of the amplicons was performed on the Illumina HiSeq platform. Processing in the source paper ran as follows. PCR bias was corrected computationally using synthetic template baselines, and reads within Hamming distance 2 were collapsed, with unmergeable singletons discarded. Reads were aligned against IMGT to assign V, D and J genes, CDR3 length and insertions or deletions at six rearrangement sites. Within each subset, clonotype counts were normalized to sorted cell number, after which true diversity and Gini coefficients were computed with the tcR R package. The overlap coefficient, calculated on TCRB nucleotide sequences, was used to measure repertoire sharing. The table was pulled from immuneACCESS by TCRdb, which kept in-frame rearrangements only. Such tables lose some clones; where checked, under half of the loss comes from unresolved V genes, and the rest has no known cause. V and J calls and clone size follow that table, whereas D and trimming were derived from the DNA. In this sample the table shows about 40,000 clones, around 64% of which occur a single time. The top ten clones comprise 2% to 2.5% of the sample.

This receptor was taken from a woman aged 25 to 45 in good health. The chain employs TRBV7-2 and TRBJ1-2, with 8 middle bases fitting TRBD1. Sequencing was done on a sample of Tregs from blood. This sample's cell subset or site label indicates: regulatory CD4+ T cells. The CDR3 region: CASSGTGGANYGYTF. The DNA is TGTGCCAGCAGCGGAACAGGGGGAGCTAACTATGGCTACACCTTC.